This entry features one TCR beta chain sequence. What antigen it recognizes has not been identified. No base qualities exist here, and no much larger clone lies one base off it. The TCR beta CDR3 regions were amplified from RNA transcripts. A first-round RT-PCR of the TCR CDR3 used the HTBI primer set with the Qiagen OneStep RT-PCR kit. Libraries were constructed in a second round of multiplex PCR, after which size selection and purification were carried out. Libraries were sequenced paired-end with 100 bp reads on an Illumina HiSeq2000. The paper's processing steps were these. SOAPnuke was used to process the raw data, with reads discarded if the reads contained adapters or uncalled bases, had a mean Phred below 15, or lacked an exact constant-primer or identifier match. COPE v1.2.5 was used to merge high-quality paired reads, and clonotypes were defined as unique nucleotide sequences. MiTCR v1.1 was used to align the clonotypes against IMGT TRBV, TRBD and TRBJ reference segments. Only V-J combinations with frequency above 0.0001, covering 99.2% of repertoires, were analysed. The TCS score was defined as the ratio of F50 (clonal expansion) to E x V (chaos), calculated using BLOSUM62-based TCRdist between CDR3 peptides within each V-J. Welch's t-statistics and random forest reduced around 510 V-J features to 13, which were used in a naive Bayes classifier (R e1071). The public reads were quality trimmed at Q25 with fastp and then assembled into clones with MiXCR by TCRdb, keeping productive beta chains. Identical CDR3 proteins give one entry, which carries the most common genes and DNA. Clone size and V and J calls follow TCRdb, not the original study. The sample profile shows 620,000 or so distinct CDR3 sequences; around 15% of them were found once. In total, the top ten clones hold under 15% of the sample.

This specimen comes from a study of T cells in Graves' hyperthyroidism and ophthalmopathy (dated by TCRdb to between 2017 and 2020). With regard to the full study: Peripheral blood samples were taken at initial diagnosis, before any treatment was given. To identify distinguishing TCR V-J signatures, a discovery cohort of about 95 patients was used, comprising 40 to 45 with Graves' ophthalmopathy and 57 with stable Graves' hyperthyroidism. For training and testing, the 95 to 100 patients in the discovery cohort were randomly divided in a 7:3 ratio. In about 6 Graves' hyperthyroidism patients, the study also compared T-cell repertoires from thyroid tissue with T-cell repertoires from blood. An independent validation cohort of 18 to 20 hyperthyroidism patients and 15 or so patients who later progressed to ophthalmopathy tested prospective prediction of ophthalmopathy. According to the paper, TCR Vbeta CDR3 sequencing was carried out on some 130 peripheral blood samples, which came from more than 40 ophthalmopathy, approximately 78 hyperthyroidism and some 17 progressor patients. After sampling, hyperthyroidism patients received methimazole starting at 30 mg daily, and ophthalmopathy patients received high-dose intravenous methylprednisolone. On the study overall, not on this receptor specifically: Ophthalmopathy was separated from stable hyperthyroidism by a 13 V-J signature model, with about 88% sensitivity and approximately 84% specificity obtained in cross-validation and 80%/75% obtained in testing. No statistical method was used to fix the sample size in advance, and group allocation was not hidden from the investigators. In validation, the model predicted progression to ophthalmopathy a median of roughly 6.1 months before onset, with roughly 70% sensitivity and 72.22% specificity. Most expanded thyroid clonotypes (frequency above 0.001) were also detected in blood, a finding suggesting that blood repertoires may reflect thyroid immune responses.

The trim is 5 bases for V and 1 base for J, with a gap of 10 bases between the germline ends. CDR1 DFQATT and CDR2 SNEGSKA are derived from the germline V gene (reference sequence). The CDR3 sequence holds 13 residues, the cysteine and phenylalanine included. The sequence is cut down to CDR3 DNA, 39 bases in frame from base 1. Ophthalmopathy patients had moderately to severely active disease, Clinical Activity Score of at least 3, NOSPECS grade of at least 4, and duration under 3 months. The study excluded patients with uncontrolled infections, other autoimmune diseases, pregnancy or lactation. Diagnoses were established on the basis of clinical symptoms, serum thyroxine and TRAb, thyroid ultrasound, and orbital computed tomography. PBMCs were separated from approximately 9.9 ml of fresh peripheral blood using Ficoll-Paque density gradient centrifugation. Total RNA was extracted with Trizol reagent, and quality was checked on an Agilent 2100 Bioanalyzer.

The rearranged chain carries TRBV20-1 and TRBJ2-3, with a weak D call of TRBD2 (5 bases match). The sequence was obtained from a woman aged 45-65 years with Graves' ophthalmopathy. The sample taken for sequencing was blood. The DNA is as follows: TGCAGTGCTTCTCTCGGGGGCACAGATACGCAGTATTTT. It encodes CSASLGGTDTQYF.